This TCR beta chain comes out of a study of regulatory T cells in long-lasting Graves disease. Study context: Newly diagnosed Graves' patients had taken antithyroid drugs under 3 months. Whole-study results and caveats: Examination was confined to peripheral blood, excluding thyroid tissue. The study found persistent patients shared more public clonotypes (roughly 2,600) than new patients (just over 950). Persistent disease favored TRBV28, TRBJ1-2 and TRBJ2-5.

V lost 5 bases to trimming and J lost 3 bases, with 19 bases between them. The CDR3 is made up of 16 amino acids. CDR1 and CDR2 (germline): LNHDA, SQIVND (reference sequence). The authors built TCR beta libraries using iRepertoire HTBI primers and Arm-PCR of CDR3 regions. TCRdb independently ran MiXCR on the multiplex PCR reads; one entry per CDR3 protein. The sample has over 450,000 distinct CDR3 sequences; 9.5% to 15% are singletons. This clonotype was detected a few times. The target antigen is unknown. Time point specified: newly diagnosed GD, antithyroid drugs for less than 3 months. PBMCs provided the RNA from which the TCR library was made. These data also formed part of another study, on T cells in Graves' hyperthyroidism and ophthalmopathy.

The sequence was obtained from a woman in her thirties with Graves disease. The sample here was peripheral blood mononuclear cells (PBMCs), taken at new diagnosis, from a patient treated with antithyroid drugs. The rearrangement links TRBV19 to TRBJ2-5; unclear D gene. The CDR3 region is CASSPRRAQSKETQYF. CDR3 DNA: TGTGCCAGTAGTCCGCGTCGGGCTCAGTCAAAAGAGACCCAGTACTTC.